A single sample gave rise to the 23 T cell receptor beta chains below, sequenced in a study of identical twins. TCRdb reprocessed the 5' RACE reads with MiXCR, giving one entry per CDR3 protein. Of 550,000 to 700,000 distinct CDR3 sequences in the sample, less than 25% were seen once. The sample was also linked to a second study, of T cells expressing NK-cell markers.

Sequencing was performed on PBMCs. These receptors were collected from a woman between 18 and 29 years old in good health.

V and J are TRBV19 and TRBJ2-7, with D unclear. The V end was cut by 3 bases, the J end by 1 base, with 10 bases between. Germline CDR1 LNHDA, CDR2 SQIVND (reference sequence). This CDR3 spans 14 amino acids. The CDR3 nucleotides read TGTGCCAGTAGTATGCGAGCGATTTCCTACGAGCAGTACTTC. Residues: CASSMRAISYEQYF.

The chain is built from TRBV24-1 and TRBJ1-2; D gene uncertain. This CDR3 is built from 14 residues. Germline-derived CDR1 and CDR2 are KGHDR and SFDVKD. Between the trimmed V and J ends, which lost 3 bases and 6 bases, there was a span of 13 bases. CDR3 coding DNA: TGTGCCACCAGTGATGCCGGACGGGCTGATGGCTACACCTTC. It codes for CATSDAGRADGYTF.

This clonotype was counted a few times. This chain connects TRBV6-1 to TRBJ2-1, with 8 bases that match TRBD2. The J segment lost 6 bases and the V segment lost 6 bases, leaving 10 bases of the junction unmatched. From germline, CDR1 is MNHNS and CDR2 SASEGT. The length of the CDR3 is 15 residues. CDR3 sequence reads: CASRDPGTSSNEQFF. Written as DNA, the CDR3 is TGTGCCAGCAGAGACCCCGGGACTAGTTCCAATGAGCAGTTCTTC.

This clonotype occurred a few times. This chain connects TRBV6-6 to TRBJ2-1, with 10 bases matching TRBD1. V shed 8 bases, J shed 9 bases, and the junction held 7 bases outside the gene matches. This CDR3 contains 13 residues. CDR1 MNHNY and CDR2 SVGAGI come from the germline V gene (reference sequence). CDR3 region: CASGGTGVGEQFF. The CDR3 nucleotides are TGTGCCAGCGGGGGGACAGGGGTCGGTGAGCAGTTCTTC.

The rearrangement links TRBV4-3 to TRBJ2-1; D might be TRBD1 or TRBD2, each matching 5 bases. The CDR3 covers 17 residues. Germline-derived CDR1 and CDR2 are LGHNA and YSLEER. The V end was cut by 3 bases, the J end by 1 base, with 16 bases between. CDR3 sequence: CASSQQPLGESYNEQFF. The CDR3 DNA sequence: TGCGCCAGCAGCCAGCAGCCACTAGGGGAATCCTACAATGAGCAGTTCTTC.

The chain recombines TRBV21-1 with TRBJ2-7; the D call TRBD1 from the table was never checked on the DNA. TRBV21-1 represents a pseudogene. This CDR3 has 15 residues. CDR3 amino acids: CASSLFWDGSYEQYF. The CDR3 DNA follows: TGTGCCAGCAGCCTTTTCTGGGACGGCTCCTACGAGCAGTACTTC.

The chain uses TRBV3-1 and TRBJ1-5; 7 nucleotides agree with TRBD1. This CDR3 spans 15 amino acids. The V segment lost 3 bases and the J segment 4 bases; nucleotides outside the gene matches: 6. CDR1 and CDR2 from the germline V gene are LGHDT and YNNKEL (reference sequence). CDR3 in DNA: TGTGCCAGCAGCCAGGGACAGTGGATAAATCAGCCCCAGCATTTT. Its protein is CASSQGQWINQPQHF.

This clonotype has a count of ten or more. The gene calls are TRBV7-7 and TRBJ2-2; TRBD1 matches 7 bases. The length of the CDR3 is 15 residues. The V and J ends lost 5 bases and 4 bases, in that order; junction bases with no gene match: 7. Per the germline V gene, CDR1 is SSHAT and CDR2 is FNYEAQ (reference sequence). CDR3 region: CASSATGMGTGELFF. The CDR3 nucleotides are TGTGCCAGCAGCGCGACAGGGATGGGCACCGGGGAGCTGTTTTTT.

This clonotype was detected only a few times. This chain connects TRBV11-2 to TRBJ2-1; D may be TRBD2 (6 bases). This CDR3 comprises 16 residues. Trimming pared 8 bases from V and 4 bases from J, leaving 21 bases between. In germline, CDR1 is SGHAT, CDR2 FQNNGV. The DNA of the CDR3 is TGTGCCAGCCACGGAGGGGTGGGAGAGCGGTACAATGAGCAGTTCTTC. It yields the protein CASHGGVGERYNEQFF.

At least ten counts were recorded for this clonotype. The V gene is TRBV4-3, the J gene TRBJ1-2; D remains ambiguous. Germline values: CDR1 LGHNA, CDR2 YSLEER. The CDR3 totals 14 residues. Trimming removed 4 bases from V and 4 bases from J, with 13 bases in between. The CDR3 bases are TGCGCCAGCAGCCCCTCGGTAGGAAGCTATGGCTACACCTTC. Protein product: CASSPSVGSYGYTF.

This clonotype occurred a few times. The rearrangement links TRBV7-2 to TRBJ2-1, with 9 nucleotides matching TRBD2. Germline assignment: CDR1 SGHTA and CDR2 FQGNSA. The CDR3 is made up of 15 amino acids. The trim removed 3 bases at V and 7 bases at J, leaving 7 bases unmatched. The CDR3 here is CASSLAGGPQNEQFF. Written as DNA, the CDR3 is TGTGCCAGCAGCTTGGCGGGAGGGCCACAAAATGAGCAGTTCTTC.

CDR3 in DNA: TGTGCCAGCGGTTCCGTGGAGACCCAGTACTTC. Encoded protein: CASGSVETQYF. V gene TRBV6-5 combines with J gene TRBJ2-5; D not resolved. The CDR3 is 11 residues long. Deletions cut 8 bases from V and 5 bases from J, with 9 bases between. Looked up from germline, CDR1 is MNHEY and CDR2 is SVGAGI.

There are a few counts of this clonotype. The DNA for the CDR3 is TGTGCCAGCAGCCAATCCGTTGGGACTAGCGGGAACGAGCAGTACTTC. Protein: CASSQSVGTSGNEQYF. This chain uses TRBV7-8 with TRBJ2-7; 13 nucleotides line up with TRBD2. Germline CDR1 and CDR2: SGHVS and FQNEAQ. J gave up 5 bases and V 5 bases, and 9 bases lay outside the gene matches. The CDR3 has 16 residues.

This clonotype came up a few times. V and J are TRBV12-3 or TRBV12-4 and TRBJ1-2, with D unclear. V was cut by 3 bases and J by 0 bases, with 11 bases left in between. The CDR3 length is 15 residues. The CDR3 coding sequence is TGTGCCAGCAGTTTGACACTTACCGCTAACTATGGCTACACCTTC. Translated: CASSLTLTANYGYTF.

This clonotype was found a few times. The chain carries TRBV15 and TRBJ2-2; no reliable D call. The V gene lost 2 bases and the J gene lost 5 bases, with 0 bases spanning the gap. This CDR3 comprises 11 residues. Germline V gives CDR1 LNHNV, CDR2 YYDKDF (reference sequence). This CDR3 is CATSRTGELFF. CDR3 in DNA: TGTGCCACCAGCAGAACCGGGGAGCTGTTTTTT.

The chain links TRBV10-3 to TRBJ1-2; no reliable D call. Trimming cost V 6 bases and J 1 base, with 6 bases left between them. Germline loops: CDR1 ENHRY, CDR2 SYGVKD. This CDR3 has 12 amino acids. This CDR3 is CAISPINYGYTF. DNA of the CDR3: TGTGCCATCAGCCCCATTAACTATGGCTACACCTTC.

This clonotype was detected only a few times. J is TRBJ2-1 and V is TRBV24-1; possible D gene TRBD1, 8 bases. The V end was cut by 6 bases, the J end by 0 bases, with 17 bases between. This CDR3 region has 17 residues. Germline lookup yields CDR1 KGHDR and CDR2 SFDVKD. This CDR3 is CATSNLTGEGSYNEQFF. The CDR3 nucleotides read TGTGCCACCAGTAACCTGACAGGGGAGGGCTCCTACAATGAGCAGTTCTTC.

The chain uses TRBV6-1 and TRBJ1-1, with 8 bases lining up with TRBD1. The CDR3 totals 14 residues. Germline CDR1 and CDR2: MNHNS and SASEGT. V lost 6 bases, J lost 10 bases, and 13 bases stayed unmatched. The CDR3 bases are TGTGCCAGCAGGCTCGAGACAGGGGCGGCAGCAGCTTTCTTT. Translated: CASRLETGAAAAFF.

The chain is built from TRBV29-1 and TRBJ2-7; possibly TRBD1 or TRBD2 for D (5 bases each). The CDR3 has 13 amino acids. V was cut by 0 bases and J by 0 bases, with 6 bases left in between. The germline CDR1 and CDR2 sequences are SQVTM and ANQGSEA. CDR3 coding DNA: TGCAGCGTTGAAGAGGGGGTCTCCTACGAGCAGTACTTC. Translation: CSVEEGVSYEQYF.

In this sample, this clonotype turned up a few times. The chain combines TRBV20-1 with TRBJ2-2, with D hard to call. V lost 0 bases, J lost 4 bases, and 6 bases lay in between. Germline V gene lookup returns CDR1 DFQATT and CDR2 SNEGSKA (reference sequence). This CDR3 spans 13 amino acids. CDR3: CSARDLGTGELFF. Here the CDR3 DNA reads TGCAGTGCTAGAGATCTGGGCACCGGGGAGCTGTTTTTT.

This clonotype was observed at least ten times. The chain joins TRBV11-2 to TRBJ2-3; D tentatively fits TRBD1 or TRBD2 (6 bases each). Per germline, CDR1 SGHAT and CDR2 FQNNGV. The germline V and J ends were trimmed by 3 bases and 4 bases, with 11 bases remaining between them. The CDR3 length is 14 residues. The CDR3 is CASSFRGAADTQYF. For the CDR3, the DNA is TGTGCCAGCAGCTTTAGGGGGGCCGCAGATACGCAGTATTTT.

The CDR3 nucleotides read TGTGCCAGCAGCTTGGCTCCCGGACAGGGCGATACGCAGTATTTT. This gives the protein CASSLAPGQGDTQYF. This chain joins TRBV5-5 and TRBJ2-3; 8 positions agree with TRBD1. Losses at the gene ends were 0 bases for V and 6 bases for J; bases not matched to a gene: 6. The V gene's germline CDR1 is SGHKS and CDR2 YYEKEE (reference sequence). The CDR3 covers 15 residues.

The CDR3 region is CSAWDRGRQPQHF. The CDR3, as DNA: TGCAGTGCCTGGGACAGGGGGCGACAGCCCCAGCATTTT. This rearrangement joins TRBV20-1 to TRBJ1-5; TRBD1 matches 12 bases. The CDR3 has 13 amino acids. Germline loops: CDR1 DFQATT, CDR2 SNEGSKA (reference sequence). J gave up 7 bases and V 6 bases, and 4 bases lay outside the gene matches.